This paragraph covers one TCR beta chain sequence. This sample was included in a study of T cell changes during pregnancy in multiple sclerosis. Only in-frame clones appear in the TCRdb table, and some are missing; sequencing was by immunoSEQ multiplex PCR. Of roughly 41,000 clones in the sample, roughly 94% are singletons; the top ten hold 1.5% to 2%. This TCR was recovered from a female donor with multiple sclerosis, enrolled in a pregnancy study. The material sequenced was peripheral blood, taken in the third trimester of pregnancy.

The CDR3 is CATSRDNRGTQYF. As DNA, the CDR3 is TGTGCCACCAGCAGAGATAACAGGGGCACCCAGTACTTC. The chain joins TRBV15 to TRBJ2-5, with 7 bases matching TRBD1. Trimming took 0 bases from V and 8 from J; bases not matched to a gene: 3. The germline V gene has CDR1 LNHNV and CDR2 YYDKDF (reference sequence). CDR3 length: 13 residues.